The T cell receptor beta chain under discussion was sequenced for a study of blood T cells in healthy people across ages. Regarding this clonotype: Its specificity is not known.

General study points: Observed TCR beta diversity per million T cells went down as age went up. This fall followed a roughly linear course with age. One million T cells yielded diversity estimates that were considered underestimates. The donors' CMV status was not determined, possibly confounding changes in expanded clonotypes.

Using a J-beta primer mix together with a sample-barcoded 5' primer, a second PCR was run for roughly 6 to 12 cycles. TCRdb redid the calling of the 5' RACE reads with MiXCR, one entry per CDR3 protein. The sample contains some 1.4 million distinct CDR3 sequences, roughly 45% of which appear only once. Sequencing was performed on blood. The sequence derives from a woman between 18 and 29 years old in good health.

The CDR3 here is CSAREVQLPYNEQYF. For the CDR3, the DNA is TGCAGTGCTAGAGAGGTACAGCTACCGTACAATGAGCAGTACTTC. J is TRBJ2-5 and V is TRBV20-1; D remains ambiguous. The CDR3 is 15 amino acids. V was pared by 0 bases and J by 11 bases, with 22 bases between. Germline lookup yields CDR1 DFQATT and CDR2 SNEGSKA (reference sequence).